The clone carrying this T cell receptor beta chain appeared once. Its antigen is undetermined. Assay: immunoSEQ multiplex PCR; the TCRdb copy retains only in-frame clones and omits some. Counted here are approximately 40,000 clones, 65% to 80% occurring once; the ten biggest clones make up around 0.6%. Single viable CD3+CD4+CD8-CD45RO+ cells were sorted as the memory CD4+ T cells. This CDR3 is built from 14 residues. V was clipped by 1 base and J by 5 bases, with 11 bases between them. The germline gives CDR1 SQVTM, CDR2 ANQGSEA. The data were obtained in a study of memory CD4+ T cells and cytomegalovirus serostatus. General study results and limits: Of approximately 160 reported CMV TCRbeta sequences, under 70 were found in memory CD4+ repertoires.

The specimen sequenced was memory CD4+ T cells from blood. V usage is TRBV29-1 and J usage is TRBJ2-2; D assignment may be TRBD1 or TRBD2 (5 bases each). This clonotype was obtained from an adult in good health and CMV-seronegative. CDR3 sequence reads: CSVEGSGPTGELFF. In nucleotides, the CDR3 is TGCAGCGTTGAAGGGTCGGGGCCGACCGGGGAGCTGTTTTTT.